The 28 T cell receptor beta chains reported below all come from one sample, sequenced in a study of STAT3 mutations in large granular lymphocyte leukemia. Study-wide points: In T-cell large granular lymphocyte leukemia, about half of patients showed multiple immunodominant subclonotypes.

The method was immunoSEQ multiplex PCR; TCRdb's version includes in-frame clones alone and lacks a portion of them. Here the sample spans 6,500 to 9,500 clones, around 75% being singletons. Their antigens are not known. The specimen sequenced was peripheral blood mononuclear cells. These receptors all stem from a woman aged 40-49 years with T-cell large granular lymphocyte leukemia. Some clones in this sample may be carry-over from other donors' samples.

This chain joins TRBV4-3 and TRBJ2-5; possibly TRBD2 for D (6 bases). Germline loops: CDR1 LGHNA, CDR2 YSLEER. CDR3 length: 17 amino acids. V shed 2 bases and J shed 5 bases, with 21 bases lying between them. The CDR3 here is CASSQTPGGGRKETQYF. DNA of the CDR3: TGCGCCAGCAGCCAAACCCCCGGTGGAGGGCGAAAGGAGACCCAGTACTTC.

V gene TRBV6-6 combines with J gene TRBJ1-2, with TRBD1 matching 9 bases. Germline lookup yields CDR1 MNHNY and CDR2 SVGAGI (reference sequence). V lost 0 bases, J lost 4 bases, and 3 bases stayed unmatched. The CDR3 contains 15 residues. The CDR3 nucleotides are TGTGCCAGCAGTTACTCCCAGACAGGGGGCTATGGCTACACCTTC. The encoded protein is CASSYSQTGGYGYTF.

V usage is TRBV5-6 and J usage is TRBJ1-5; no clear D gene. The CDR3 is made up of 13 amino acids. The germline V gene encodes CDR1 SGHDT and CDR2 YYEEEE. V lost 0 bases and J lost 5, with 6 bases in between. The CDR3 protein is CASSLGGHQPQHF. DNA for the CDR3: TGTGCCAGCAGCTTGGGAGGGCATCAGCCCCAGCATTTT. The full variable domain, with the rest looked up from reference TRBV5-6 and TRBJ1-5, is DAGVTQSPTHLIKTRGQQVTLRCSPKSGHDTVSWYQQALGQGPQFIFQYYEEEERQRGNFPDRFSGHQFPNYSSELNVNALLLGDSALYLCASSLGGHQPQHFGDGTRLSIL.

The genes are TRBV5-4 and TRBJ1-2; TRBD1 agrees at 8 bases. CDR1 SGHNT and CDR2 YYREEE come from the germline V gene (reference sequence). This CDR3 spans 16 amino acids. V shed 2 bases and J 2 bases; nucleotides not matched to a gene: 8. The CDR3 nucleotides are TGTGCCAGCAGCTTCTCAACGGGACAGGTGAACTATGGCTACACCTTC. This codes for CASSFSTGQVNYGYTF.

The V call is TRBV5-6, the J call TRBJ2-2; 10 positions agree with TRBD2. This CDR3 region has 17 residues. V shed 4 bases and J 2 bases; nucleotides not matched to a gene: 8. Germline V gene data show CDR1 as SGHDT and CDR2 as YYEEEE. The CDR3 DNA follows: TGTGCCAGCAGCCCGGGCCTAGCGGGGGAAAACACCGGGGAGCTGTTTTTT. It translates to CASSPGLAGENTGELFF.

This clone came up a few times. The V gene is TRBV29-1, the J gene TRBJ1-1; D might be TRBD1 (6 bases). V lost 5 bases and J 0 bases, leaving 19 bases between the germline ends. The CDR3 has 16 residues. CDR1 and CDR2 from the germline V gene are SQVTM and ANQGSEA. CDR3 residues: CSVNVLGGVMNTEAFF. The CDR3 DNA reads as TGCAGCGTTAACGTTTTGGGGGGCGTCATGAACACTGAAGCTTTCTTT.

This chain uses TRBV29-1 with TRBJ1-5; D gene unclear. This CDR3 is built from 12 residues. V lost 4 bases to trimming and J lost 7 bases, with 11 bases between them. Germline CDR1 is SQVTM and CDR2 is ANQGSEA. The DNA for the CDR3 is TGCAGCGTTGGAACCCAGTCCCAGCCCCAGCATTTT. It encodes CSVGTQSQPQHF.

The V gene is TRBV10-3, the J gene TRBJ2-7; no clear D. The CDR3 totals 14 residues. Germline lookup yields CDR1 ENHRY and CDR2 SYGVKD. V was shortened by 7 bases and J by 3 bases, with 16 bases between the two germline ends. The CDR3: CAITPSMQYYEQYF. The CDR3 coding sequence is TGTGCCATCACCCCCTCGATGCAGTACTACGAGCAGTACTTC.

The chain has TRBV6-5 and TRBJ2-7, with D tentatively TRBD1 (6 bases). Germline CDR1 MNHEY, CDR2 SVGAGI. The CDR3 has 12 residues. Trimming left V 6 bases short and J 2 bases short, with 8 bases between. CDR3 DNA: TGTGCCAGCAGACAGGGAGCCTACGAGCAGTACTTC. It specifies CASRQGAYEQYF.

The chain has TRBV7-9 and TRBJ1-4; D gene unclear. The V end lost 1 base, the J end lost 6 bases, and 12 bases lay between the germline ends. CDR1 and CDR2 from the germline V gene are SEHNR and FQNEAQ (reference sequence). This CDR3 contains 15 residues. The DNA of the CDR3 is TGTGCCAGCAGCTTAGGGTTGGGTTTGGATGAAAAACTGTTTTTT. Translated: CASSLGLGLDEKLFF.

The J gene is TRBJ2-7, the V gene TRBV18; 12 bases line up with TRBD2. Germline trimming cut 2 bases from V and 5 bases from J; bases unmatched to any gene: 10. The CDR3 totals 17 residues. Germline lookup yields CDR1 KGHSH and CDR2 LQKENI. In nucleotides, the CDR3 is TGTGCCAGCTCACCAATTGCGACTAGCGGGAGTTTGAACGAGCAGTACTTC. Amino acid sequence: CASSPIATSGSLNEQYF.

This rearrangement joins TRBV7-9 to TRBJ1-1; D is undetermined. The CDR3 spans 13 residues. Between the trimmed V and J ends, which lost 5 bases and 5 bases, there was a span of 12 bases. The germline CDR1 and CDR2 sequences are SEHNR and FQNEAQ (reference sequence). The CDR3 DNA reads TGTGCCAGCAGCGAGAAAGTATGGACTGAAGCTTTCTTT. Its translation is CASSEKVWTEAFF.

This chain joins TRBV7-9 and TRBJ2-3, with no clear D. There are 17 residues in the CDR3. From germline, CDR1 is SEHNR and CDR2 FQNEAQ (reference sequence). Trimming left V 1 base short and J 6 bases short, with 20 bases between. The CDR3 DNA reads TGTGCCAGCAGCTTAGAGGTTAGGGTTTCCTTGGAGGATACGCAGTATTTT. Protein sequence: CASSLEVRVSLEDTQYF.

V gene TRBV6-6 combines with J gene TRBJ2-1; TRBD2 aligns across 7 bases. This CDR3 has 16 amino acids. Germline trimming cut 7 bases from V and 4 bases from J; bases unmatched to any gene: 13. Germline V CDR1 and CDR2: MNHNY, SVGAGI (reference sequence). This CDR3 is CASNAAVPGGYNEQFF. DNA for the CDR3: TGTGCCAGCAATGCGGCGGTCCCCGGGGGGTACAATGAGCAGTTCTTC.

This clone was detected only a few times. This chain uses TRBV30 with TRBJ1-6, with D maybe TRBD1 (6 bases). Trimming left V 0 bases short and J 10 bases short, with 19 bases between. The germline V gene has CDR1 GTSNPN and CDR2 SVGIG (reference sequence). This CDR3 contains 16 residues. The CDR3 nucleotides are TGTGCCTGGAGTGTACCGGGGCAGGGGATCGTGTCACCCCTCCACTTT. This codes for CAWSVPGQGIVSPLHF.

In this sample, this clone turned up once. The V gene is TRBV29-1, the J gene TRBJ2-7; D possibly corresponds to TRBD2 (6 bases). The CDR3 has 13 residues. Germline assignment: CDR1 SQVTM and CDR2 ANQGSEA. V lost 3 bases and J lost 1, with 10 bases in between. The CDR3 DNA sequence: TGCAGCGTTGATCGGGGGAGTTCCTACGAGCAGTACTTC. Translated: CSVDRGSSYEQYF.

This clone was recorded once. The chain carries TRBV18 and TRBJ2-5; D is unresolved. The CDR3 extends over 13 amino acids. CDR1 is KGHSH, CDR2 LQKENI, per germline. The V and J ends lost 2 bases and 5 bases respectively, with 9 bases between them. The CDR3 DNA follows: TGTGCCAGCTCACCAAGGGATAGGGAGACCCAGTACTTC. It is translated as CASSPRDRETQYF.

This chain uses TRBV13 with TRBJ2-3; D perhaps matches TRBD2 (6 bases). The CDR3 has 17 amino acids. V was trimmed by 5 bases and J by 0 bases, leaving 18 bases between them. Germline assignment: CDR1 PRHDT and CDR2 FYEKMQ (reference sequence). The CDR3 nucleotides read TGTGCCAGCAGCGAGGCTGGCGGGAACGAAAGCACAGATACGCAGTATTTT. Residues: CASSEAGGNESTDTQYF.

The sample holds a few counts of this clone. The chain combines TRBV9 with TRBJ1-2; D may be TRBD1 (5 bases). Looked up from germline, CDR1 is SGDLS and CDR2 is YYNGEE. Deletions cut 3 bases from V and 6 bases from J, with 15 bases between. The CDR3 spans 14 residues. CDR3 nucleotides: TGTGCCAGCAGCGCTAGCCAGGGTTGGGATGGCTACACCTTC. Translating gives CASSASQGWDGYTF.

The chain carries TRBV18 and TRBJ2-7; TRBD1 might be the D (5 bases). The ends were cut back, 1 base at V and 2 bases at J, with 9 bases in the middle. The germline V gene has CDR1 KGHSH and CDR2 LQKENI. This CDR3 spans 14 amino acids. The CDR3, as DNA: TGTGCCAGCTCACCACGGGGCTTACCCTACGAGCAGTACTTC. Encoded protein: CASSPRGLPYEQYF.

This chain connects TRBV5-6 to TRBJ1-2; D might be TRBD1 (6 bases). The CDR3 runs 16 residues. V lost 3 bases, J lost 6 bases, and 21 bases lay in between. Germline V gene sequence: CDR1 SGHDT, CDR2 YYEEEE. CDR3 coding DNA: TGTGCCAGCAGCTGGGGACCCGGACAGTCGTTTGATGGCTACACCTTC. Translated: CASSWGPGQSFDGYTF.

This sequence joins TRBV13 and TRBJ2-7; the D gene could be TRBD1 or TRBD2 (6 bases each). Deletions cut 8 bases from V and 6 bases from J, with 14 bases between. Germline-derived CDR1 and CDR2 are PRHDT and FYEKMQ (reference sequence). The CDR3 spans 12 residues. CDR3 residues: CASGGPTAEQYF. For the CDR3, the DNA is TGTGCCAGCGGGGGGCCCACAGCCGAGCAGTACTTC. The complete variable domain, with remaining parts taken from reference TRBV13 and TRBJ2-7, reads AAGVIQSPRHLIKEKRETATLKCYPIPRHDTVYWYQQGPGQDPQFLISFYEKMQSDKGSIPDRFSAQQFSDYHSELNMSSLELGDSALYFCASGGPTAEQYFGPGTRLTVT.

V is TRBV7-2 and J is TRBJ2-7; no clear D. Deletions cut 1 base from V and 3 bases from J, with 7 bases between. The V gene's germline CDR1 is SGHTA and CDR2 FQGNSA. The CDR3 is made up of 13 amino acids. CDR3 DNA sequence: TGTGCCAGCAGCTTAGGCAACTACTACGAGCAGTACTTC. Translating it yields CASSLGNYYEQYF.

The CDR3 sequence is CASSPPSGAADTQYF. Here the CDR3 DNA reads TGTGCCAGCAGCCCACCGTCCGGGGCAGCAGATACGCAGTATTTT. The genes are TRBV5-6 and TRBJ2-3; D possibly matches TRBD1 or TRBD2 (5 bases each). Germline V lookup: CDR1 SGHDT, CDR2 YYEEEE. V was pared by 4 bases and J by 4 bases, with 16 bases between. The CDR3 is made up of 15 amino acids.

The chain links TRBV5-1 to TRBJ1-5; D gene unclear. Trimming took 0 bases from V and 6 from J, leaving 22 bases between them. The CDR3 contains 18 residues. CDR1 is SGHRS and CDR2 is YFSETQ in the germline V gene. The CDR3 DNA sequence: TGCGCCAGCAGCTTGGCCAAATATACCTCGATAAGCGGTCAGCCCCAGCATTTT. Translating it yields CASSLAKYTSISGQPQHF.

This clone was picked up a small number of times. The genes are TRBV7-2 and TRBJ2-1; a weak D match, TRBD1 (5 bases). The CDR3 length is 15 residues. Germline V gives CDR1 SGHTA, CDR2 FQGNSA. Trimming left V 4 bases short and J 3 bases short, with 13 bases between. The chain's CDR3 is CASSSDPTGYNEQFF. CDR3 coding DNA: TGTGCCAGCAGCTCGGACCCTACAGGCTACAATGAGCAGTTCTTC.

In DNA form, the CDR3 reads TGTGCCAGCAGTTACTCGACGGCCACGGGATGGGGTGAGCAGTTCTTC. Translation: CASSYSTATGWGEQFF. The chain carries TRBV6-6 and TRBJ2-1, with D possibly TRBD2 on 5 matching bases. Germline lookup yields CDR1 MNHNY and CDR2 SVGAGI (reference sequence). Trimming removed 0 bases at V and 9 bases at J, with 18 bases between. The CDR3 has 16 residues.

The chain recombines TRBV6-6 with TRBJ1-4, with 9 bases identical to TRBD1. This CDR3 has 13 residues. Germline-derived CDR1 and CDR2 are MNHNY and SVGAGI (reference sequence). Losses at the gene ends were 6 bases for V and 7 bases for J; bases not matched to a gene: 3. The CDR3 DNA is TGTGCCAGCAGAGACAGGGGGGGTGAAAAACTGTTTTTT. The encoded protein is CASRDRGGEKLFF.